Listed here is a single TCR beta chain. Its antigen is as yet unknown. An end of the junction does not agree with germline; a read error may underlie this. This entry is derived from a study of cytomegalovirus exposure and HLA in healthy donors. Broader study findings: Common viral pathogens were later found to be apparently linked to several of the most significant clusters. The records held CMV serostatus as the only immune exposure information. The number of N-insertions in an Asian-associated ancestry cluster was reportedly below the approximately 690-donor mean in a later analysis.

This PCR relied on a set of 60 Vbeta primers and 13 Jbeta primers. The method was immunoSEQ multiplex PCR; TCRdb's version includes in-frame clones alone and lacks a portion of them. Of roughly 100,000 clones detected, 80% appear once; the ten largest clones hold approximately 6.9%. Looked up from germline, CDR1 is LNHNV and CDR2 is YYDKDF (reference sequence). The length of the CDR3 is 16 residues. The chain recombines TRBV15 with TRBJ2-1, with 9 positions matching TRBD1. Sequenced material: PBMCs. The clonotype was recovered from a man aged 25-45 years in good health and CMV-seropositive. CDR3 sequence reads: CATSGDRGFSYNEQFF. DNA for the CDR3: TGTGCCACCAGCGGAGACAGGGGGTTCTCCTACAATGAGCAGTTCTTC.